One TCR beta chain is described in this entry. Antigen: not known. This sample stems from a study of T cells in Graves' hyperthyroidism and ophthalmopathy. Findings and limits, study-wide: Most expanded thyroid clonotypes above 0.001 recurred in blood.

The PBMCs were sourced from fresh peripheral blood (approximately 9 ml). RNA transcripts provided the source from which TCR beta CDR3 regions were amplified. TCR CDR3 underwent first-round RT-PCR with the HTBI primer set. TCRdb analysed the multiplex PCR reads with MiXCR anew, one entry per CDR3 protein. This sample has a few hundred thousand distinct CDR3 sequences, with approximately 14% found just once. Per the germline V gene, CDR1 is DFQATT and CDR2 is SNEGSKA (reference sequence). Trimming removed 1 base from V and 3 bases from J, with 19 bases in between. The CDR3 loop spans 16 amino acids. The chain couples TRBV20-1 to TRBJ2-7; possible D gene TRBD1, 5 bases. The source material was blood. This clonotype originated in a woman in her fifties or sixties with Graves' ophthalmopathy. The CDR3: CSARALRQPPNYEQYF. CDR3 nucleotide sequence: TGCAGTGCTAGAGCCCTACGACAGCCACCGAACTACGAGCAGTACTTC.